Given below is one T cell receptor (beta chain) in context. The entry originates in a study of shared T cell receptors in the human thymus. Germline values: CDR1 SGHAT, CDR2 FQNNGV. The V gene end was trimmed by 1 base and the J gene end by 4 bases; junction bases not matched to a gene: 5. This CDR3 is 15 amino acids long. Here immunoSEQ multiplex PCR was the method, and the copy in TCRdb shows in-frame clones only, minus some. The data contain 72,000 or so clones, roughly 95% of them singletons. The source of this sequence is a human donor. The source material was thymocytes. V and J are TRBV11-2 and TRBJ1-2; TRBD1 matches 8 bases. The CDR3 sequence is CASSLVSGGLYGYTF. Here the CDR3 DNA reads TGTGCCAGCAGCTTAGTTTCAGGGGGCCTCTATGGCTACACCTTC.